A single sample is the source of the 21 T cell receptor beta chains below, sequenced in a study of regulatory and conventional T cells in RAG deficiency. Blood CD4+ CD25-low CD127-high conventional T cells supplied the genomic DNA template. Clones were read by immunoSEQ multiplex PCR, and TCRdb kept only the in-frame ones, dropping some. The table records approximately 35,000 clones, about 78% of them present only once. This same sample was also taken into another study, of regulatory T cells. That study adds: The PCR used 52 TRBV and 13 TRBJ primers.

Sequenced input: CD4+ effector T cells sorted from blood. Receptors were obtained from a human donor in good health.

This sequence joins TRBV19 and TRBJ1-2, with D possibly matching TRBD1 (6 bases). Germline CDR1 is LNHDA and CDR2 is SQIVND (reference sequence). Between the trimmed V and J ends, which lost 6 bases and 7 bases, there was a span of 15 bases. This CDR3 comprises 13 residues. Written as DNA, the CDR3 is TGTGCCAGTAGCCCCGACGGGGGCTCTGGCTACACCTTC. It specifies CASSPDGGSGYTF.

The CDR3 here is CASSLMGGGGYNEQFF. The CDR3 DNA reads as TGTGCCAGCAGCTTAATGGGCGGGGGCGGTTACAATGAGCAGTTCTTC. The V gene is TRBV7-3, the J gene TRBJ2-1; weak D call: TRBD2 (7 bases). Germline V gene data show CDR1 as SGHTA and CDR2 as FQGTGA. The CDR3 totals 16 residues. Trimming shortened V by 1 base and J by 4 bases, and 14 bases separated the two germline ends.

J is TRBJ2-3 and V is TRBV6-1, with D perhaps matching TRBD2 (6 bases). Germline values: CDR1 MNHNS, CDR2 SASEGT. The CDR3 is 16 residues long. V shed 4 bases and J shed 2 bases, with 16 bases lying between them. The CDR3 nucleotides read TGTGCCAGCAGTGGAGATAAGACTAGAAACACAGATACGCAGTATTTT. It specifies CASSGDKTRNTDTQYF.

The chain is built from TRBV2 and TRBJ2-1; 12 bases map to TRBD2. Germline values: CDR1 SNHLY, CDR2 FYNNEI. This CDR3 contains 15 residues. The V segment lost 6 bases and the J segment 6 bases; nucleotides outside the gene matches: 6. The CDR3 nucleotides read TGTGCCAGCAGGAAATCTAGCGGGGGGGCCAATGAGCAGTTCTTC. Translation: CASRKSSGGANEQFF.

This sequence joins TRBV5-1 and TRBJ2-5; 7 bases are shared with TRBD1. V was clipped by 4 bases and J by 4 bases; unmatched bases: 7. Germline loops: CDR1 SGHRS, CDR2 YFSETQ. CDR3 length: 14 amino acids. The CDR3 spells CASSRTGVGETQYF. CDR3 coding DNA: TGCGCCAGCAGCCGTACAGGGGTTGGAGAGACCCAGTACTTC.

The chain joins TRBV15 to TRBJ1-5, with D possibly TRBD1 on 6 matching bases. Germline-derived CDR1 and CDR2 are LNHNV and YYDKDF (reference sequence). V was shortened by 0 bases and J by 0 bases, with 18 bases between the two germline ends. The length of the CDR3 is 19 residues. The CDR3 protein is CATSRDLGAGAYSNQPQHF. CDR3 nucleotides: TGTGCCACCAGCAGAGATCTGGGGGCAGGGGCCTATAGCAATCAGCCCCAGCATTTT.

This chain uses TRBV7-2 with TRBJ2-5; TRBD2 aligns across 7 bases. The germline V gene encodes CDR1 SGHTA and CDR2 FQGNSA. V lost 0 bases to trimming and J lost 5 bases; unmatched junction nucleotides: 12. CDR3 length equals 17 residues. For the CDR3, the DNA is TGTGCCAGCAGCTTAGCCCTGGGGACTACCCCAGAGGAGACCCAGTACTTC. Its protein product is CASSLALGTTPEETQYF.

This clone was observed a few times. V gene TRBV19 combines with J gene TRBJ2-7, with no clear D. The V and J ends lost 0 bases and 2 bases respectively, with 8 bases between them. The CDR3 has 14 residues. CDR1 is LNHDA and CDR2 is SQIVND in the germline V gene (reference sequence). CDR3 DNA sequence: TGTGCCAGTAGTATAGAGGCAGGAACCTACGAGCAGTACTTC. Its translation is CASSIEAGTYEQYF.

The chain links TRBV5-4 to TRBJ2-7, with D uncertain. The V and J ends lost 1 base and 4 bases respectively, with 3 bases between them. CDR1 and CDR2 from the germline V gene are SGHNT and YYREEE (reference sequence). This CDR3 region has 11 residues. This chain's CDR3 is CASSLYYEQYF. The DNA for the CDR3 is TGTGCCAGCAGCTTGTATTACGAGCAGTACTTC.

This chain uses TRBV5-6 with TRBJ2-5; D gene ambiguous. Germline V CDR1 and CDR2: SGHDT, YYEEEE. This CDR3 contains 15 residues. The germline V and J ends were trimmed by 3 bases and 5 bases, with 17 bases remaining between them. The chain's CDR3 is CASSSRLSLGETQYF. The CDR3 nucleotides are TGTGCCAGCAGCTCTCGACTGAGTCTAGGCGAGACCCAGTACTTC.

This clone was counted only a few times. Other nucleotide sequences from this sample produce the same CDR3. V usage is TRBV30 and J usage is TRBJ1-2, with D perhaps TRBD1 (5 bases). The CDR3 is made up of 12 amino acids. Germline CDR1 and CDR2: GTSNPN and SVGIG (reference sequence). Trimming pared 3 bases from V and 8 bases from J, leaving 13 bases between. The CDR3 bases are TGTGCCTGGAGGGGGACCGCGGGGGGCTACACCTTC. Translation gives CAWRGTAGGYTF.

The rearrangement links TRBV7-8 to TRBJ1-2, with a weak D call TRBD1 (6 bases). CDR1 SGHVS and CDR2 FQNEAQ come from the germline V gene. This CDR3 is built from 15 residues. The V gene lost 0 bases and the J gene lost 3 bases, with 11 bases spanning the gap. This CDR3 reads CASSLAPGTHYGYTF. CDR3 in DNA: TGTGCCAGCAGCTTAGCTCCCGGGACACACTATGGCTACACCTTC.

V and J are TRBV28 and TRBJ1-4; D not certain. V was trimmed by 4 bases and J by 8 bases, leaving 8 bases between them. CDR3 length: 12 residues. Germline values: CDR1 MDHEN, CDR2 SYDVKM. This chain's CDR3 is CASSWVGEKLFF. CDR3 DNA: TGTGCCAGCAGTTGGGTGGGGGAAAAACTGTTTTTT.

The rearrangement links TRBV6-1 to TRBJ2-5; tentative D call: TRBD2 (6 bases). The germline V gene has CDR1 MNHNS and CDR2 SASEGT. The CDR3 contains 13 residues. The germline V and J ends were trimmed by 11 bases and 2 bases, with 15 bases remaining between them. CDR3 coding DNA: TGTGCCGGGTCCGGGACTTTTCAAGAGACCCAGTACTTC. Translated, it gives CAGSGTFQETQYF.

This sequence joins TRBV6-6 and TRBJ1-1; perhaps TRBD1 as D (5 bases). The CDR3 loop spans 14 amino acids. The germline CDR1 and CDR2 sequences are MNHNY and SVGAGI (reference sequence). V was pared by 6 bases and J by 5 bases, with 16 bases between. In DNA, the CDR3 is TGTGCCAGCAGCCCCGGCCAGGGTAAAACTGAAGCTTTCTTT. Protein sequence: CASSPGQGKTEAFF.

The chain joins TRBV18 to TRBJ2-3, with 9 bases lining up with TRBD2. V lost 2 bases, J lost 2 bases, and 2 bases stayed unmatched. This CDR3 spans 15 amino acids. Germline assignment: CDR1 KGHSH and CDR2 LQKENI. CDR3 nucleotide sequence: TGTGCCAGCTCACCAATAGCGGGGGACACAGATACGCAGTATTTT. Its protein product is CASSPIAGDTDTQYF.

The rearrangement joins TRBV28 to TRBJ2-1, with D perhaps assigned TRBD1 or TRBD2 (5 bases each). Germline V gene lookup returns CDR1 MDHEN and CDR2 SYDVKM. This CDR3 contains 16 residues. The V and J ends lost 6 bases and 0 bases respectively, with 15 bases between them. The CDR3 coding sequence is TGTGCCAGCAGCTCCCCGGGACGGAGCTCCTACAATGAGCAGTTCTTC. Amino acid sequence: CASSSPGRSSYNEQFF.

The chain recombines TRBV11-1 with TRBJ2-7, with D possibly matching TRBD2 (5 bases). CDR3 length equals 14 residues. Trimming pared 5 bases from V and 1 base from J, leaving 12 bases between. The germline gives CDR1 SGHAT, CDR2 FQDESV (reference sequence). DNA of the CDR3: TGTGCCAGCAGCCCGCCCCGAGGGTCCTACGAGCAGTACTTC. It translates to CASSPPRGSYEQYF.

This chain joins TRBV6-5 and TRBJ2-7, with D perhaps TRBD2 (5 bases). This CDR3 is 14 amino acids long. Deletions cut 0 bases from V and 2 bases from J, with 8 bases between. The germline gives CDR1 MNHEY, CDR2 SVGAGI. CDR3 region: CASSYSAAAYEQYF. CDR3 in DNA: TGTGCCAGCAGTTACTCGGCAGCGGCCTACGAGCAGTACTTC.

This clone was detected once. V is TRBV30 and J is TRBJ2-7; 10 bases match TRBD1. Trimming at V came to 0 bases and at J to 5 bases, leaving 4 bases not matched to a gene. CDR1 GTSNPN and CDR2 SVGIG come from the germline V gene (reference sequence). CDR3 length equals 14 residues. DNA for the CDR3: TGTGCCTGGAGTGTGCGGACAGGGGGTCACGAGCAGTACTTC. This sequence encodes CAWSVRTGGHEQYF.

The chain employs TRBV7-9 and TRBJ1-1; perhaps TRBD1 as D (5 bases). With 8 bases removed from V and 4 bases from J, the gap between germline ends came to 14 bases. Germline-derived CDR1 and CDR2 are SEHNR and FQNEAQ (reference sequence). CDR3 size: 13 residues. In DNA, the CDR3 is TGTGCCAGCTTGGGTGCGGGGCGCACTGAAGCTTTCTTT. Residues: CASLGAGRTEAFF.